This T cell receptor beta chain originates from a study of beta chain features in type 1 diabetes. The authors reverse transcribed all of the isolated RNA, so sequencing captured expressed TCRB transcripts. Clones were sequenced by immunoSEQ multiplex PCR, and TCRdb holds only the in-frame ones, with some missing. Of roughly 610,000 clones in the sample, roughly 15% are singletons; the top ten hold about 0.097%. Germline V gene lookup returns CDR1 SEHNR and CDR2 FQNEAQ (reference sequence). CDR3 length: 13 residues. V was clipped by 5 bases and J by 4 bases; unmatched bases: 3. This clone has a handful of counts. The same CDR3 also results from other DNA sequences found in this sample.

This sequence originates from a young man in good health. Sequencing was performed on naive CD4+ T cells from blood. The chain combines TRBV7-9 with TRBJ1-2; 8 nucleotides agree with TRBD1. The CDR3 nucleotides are TGTGCCAGCAGCCCCGGGACAGGCTATGGCTACACCTTC. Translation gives CASSPGTGYGYTF.